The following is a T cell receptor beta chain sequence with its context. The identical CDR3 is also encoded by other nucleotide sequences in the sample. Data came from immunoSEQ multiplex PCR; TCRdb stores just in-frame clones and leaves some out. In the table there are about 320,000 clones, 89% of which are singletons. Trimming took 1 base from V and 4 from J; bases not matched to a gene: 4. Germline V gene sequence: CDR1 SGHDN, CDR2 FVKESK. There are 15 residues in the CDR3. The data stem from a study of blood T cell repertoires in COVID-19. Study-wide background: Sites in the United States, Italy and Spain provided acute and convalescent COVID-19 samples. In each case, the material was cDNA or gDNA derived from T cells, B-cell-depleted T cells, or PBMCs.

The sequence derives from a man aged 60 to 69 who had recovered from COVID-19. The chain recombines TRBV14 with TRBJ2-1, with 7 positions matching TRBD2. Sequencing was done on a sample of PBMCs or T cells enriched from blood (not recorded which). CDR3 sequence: CASSQGLAVYNEQFF. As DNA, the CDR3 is TGTGCCAGCAGCCAAGGGCTAGCGGTGTACAATGAGCAGTTCTTC.